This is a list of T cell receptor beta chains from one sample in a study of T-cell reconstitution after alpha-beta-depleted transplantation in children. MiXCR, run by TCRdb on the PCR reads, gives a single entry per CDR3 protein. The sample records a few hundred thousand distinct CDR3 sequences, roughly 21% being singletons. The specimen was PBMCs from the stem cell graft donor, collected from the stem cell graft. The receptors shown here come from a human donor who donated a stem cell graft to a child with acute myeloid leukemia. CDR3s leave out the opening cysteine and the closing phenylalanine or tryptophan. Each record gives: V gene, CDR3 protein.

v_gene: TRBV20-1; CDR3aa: SAEQMTSGKDEQY
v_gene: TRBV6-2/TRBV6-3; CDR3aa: ASSRAQGSGANVLT
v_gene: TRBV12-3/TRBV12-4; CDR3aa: ASFPGGRIGNEQF
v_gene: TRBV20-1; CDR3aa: SAQGNHEQY
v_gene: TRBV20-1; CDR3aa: SARPSRGSYNEQF
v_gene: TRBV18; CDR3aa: ASSPPLAEGIQY
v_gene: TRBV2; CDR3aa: ASKPAGGENSPLH
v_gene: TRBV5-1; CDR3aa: ASSLGQGPNEQF
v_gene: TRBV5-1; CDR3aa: ASSLTGGTYGYT
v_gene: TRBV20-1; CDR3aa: SAGPGQGTAGQY
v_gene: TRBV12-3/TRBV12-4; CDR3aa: ASSSRTRQETQY
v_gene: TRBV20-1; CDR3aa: SASWTSGSDEQF
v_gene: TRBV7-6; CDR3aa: ASSLIGTQEQF
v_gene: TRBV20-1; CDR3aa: SAQPGTGGKETQY
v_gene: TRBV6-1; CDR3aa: ASSRTGVLNYGYT
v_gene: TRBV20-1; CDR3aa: SYSGRGQETQY
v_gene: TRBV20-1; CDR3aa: SAPGTGHTEAF
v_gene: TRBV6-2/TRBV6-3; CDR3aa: SSSYGSTDTQY
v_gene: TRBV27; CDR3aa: ASSADRGGSYNSPLH
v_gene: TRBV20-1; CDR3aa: SARLEGYNEQF
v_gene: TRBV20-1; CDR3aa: SAEREGGNEQF
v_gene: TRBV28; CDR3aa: ASSLTVGSYEQY
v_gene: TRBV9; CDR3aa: ASSQRSSGNPIMETQY
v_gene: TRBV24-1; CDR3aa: ATSDLRGGPTDTQY
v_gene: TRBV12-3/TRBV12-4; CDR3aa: ASSFRGLAGAGLRAKNIQY
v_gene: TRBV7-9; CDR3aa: ASSLLSGPSAEAF
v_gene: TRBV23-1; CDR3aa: ASGLPRGYNEQF
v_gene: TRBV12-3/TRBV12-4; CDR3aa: ASSERMSYEQY
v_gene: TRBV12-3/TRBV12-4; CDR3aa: ASSLNRPRGNQPQH
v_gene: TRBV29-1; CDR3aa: SVDTGTLRETQY
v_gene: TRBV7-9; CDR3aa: ASSLEPGISFYNEQF
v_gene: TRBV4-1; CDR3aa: ASSQRQDGYNEQF
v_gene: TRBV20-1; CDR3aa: SARDKEGWGPQH
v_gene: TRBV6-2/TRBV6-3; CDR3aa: ASSPRGVGEKLF
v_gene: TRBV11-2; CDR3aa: ASRPGGSSYNEQF
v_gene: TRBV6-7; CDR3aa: ASSYAYRLGAGGELF
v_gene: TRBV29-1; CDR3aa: SVPMAGSFVGQF
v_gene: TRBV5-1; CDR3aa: ASKQGTLADTQY